This is a list of T cell receptor beta chains from one sample in a study of blood T cell repertoires in COVID-19. Method: immunoSEQ multiplex PCR; TCRdb's copy keeps in-frame clones and lacks some. The profile shows 200,000 to 300,000 clones, about nine tenths of them singletons. The sequencing sample was made of peripheral blood. The receptors shown here come from a person aged 18 to 29 with COVID-19, enrolled during active disease. The CDR3 runs from the conserved cysteine through the conserved F or W. The order of the fields is J gene, V gene, D gene, clone size, CDR3 protein, CDR3 DNA. D genes are given only for firm matches. Size is stated for part of the rows, as once, few or many counts, or as a class when the clone is expanded.

TRBJ1-1 | TRBV18 | NA | NA | CASSPGVNTEAFF | TGTGCCAGCTCACCCGGGGTGAACACTGAAGCTTTCTTT
TRBJ2-7 | TRBV5-1 | TRBD2 | NA | CASSFLSGRGTYEQYF | TGCGCCAGCAGCTTCCTTAGCGGGAGGGGGACCTACGAGCAGTACTTC
TRBJ1-2 | TRBV19 | TRBD1 | once | CASTPGTGYTNYGYTF | TGTGCCAGTACCCCCGGGACAGGCTACACTAACTATGGCTACACCTTC
TRBJ2-3 | TRBV5-1 | TRBD1 | NA | CASTGGQGSSDTQYF | TGCGCCAGCACCGGGGGACAGGGAAGTTCAGATACGCAGTATTTT
TRBJ2-3 | TRBV7-2 | NA | NA | CASSSGISNADTQYF | TGTGCCAGCAGCTCAGGGATATCGAACGCAGATACGCAGTATTTT
TRBJ1-1 | TRBV23-1 | NA | NA | CASSQLTGLNTEAFF | TGCGCCAGCAGTCAATTAACAGGGCTGAACACTGAAGCTTTCTTT
TRBJ2-7 | TRBV28 | TRBD2 | NA | CASSFGLAGGLEQYF | TGTGCCAGCAGTTTCGGACTAGCGGGAGGCCTCGAGCAGTACTTC
TRBJ1-4 | TRBV20-1 | NA | NA | CSASQGRTNEKLFF | TGCAGTGCTAGTCAGGGGCGTACTAATGAAAAACTGTTTTTT
TRBJ1-3 | TRBV9 | NA | NA | CASSVAQGNTIYF | TGTGCCAGCAGCGTAGCACAGGGAAACACCATATATTTT
TRBJ1-2 | TRBV6-5 | NA | NA | CASSYTPTGFYGYTF | TGTGCCAGCAGTTACACCCCGACAGGCTTCTATGGCTACACCTTC
TRBJ2-5 | TRBV29-1 | TRBD2 | NA | CSVEGRTSGSKTQYF | TGCAGCGTTGAAGGGAGGACTAGCGGGAGCAAGACCCAGTACTTC
TRBJ1-2 | TRBV19 | NA | NA | CASSLAQVQTF | TGTGCCAGTAGCTTGGCCCAGGTCCAGACCTTC
TRBJ2-3 | TRBV7-9 | TRBD2 | NA | CASSLPKRLAGSMHTQYF | TGTGCCAGCAGCCTACCGAAGAGACTAGCGGGTAGTATGCATACGCAGTATTTT
TRBJ1-1 | TRBV7-8 | TRBD1 | NA | CASRPSRDSEAFF | TGTGCCAGCAGACCAAGTCGGGACAGTGAAGCTTTCTTT
TRBJ1-5 | TRBV5-8 | NA | NA | CASSSTGENQPQHF | TGTGCCAGCAGCTCGACAGGTGAGAATCAGCCCCAGCATTTT
TRBJ2-3 | TRBV29-1 | TRBD2 | NA | CSVETSGRIDTQYF | TGCAGCGTTGAGACTAGCGGGAGGATAGATACGCAGTATTTT
TRBJ2-5 | TRBV24-1 | TRBD2 | NA | CATSGAGTSGSQETQYF | TGTGCCACCAGTGGCGCAGGGACTAGCGGGAGCCAAGAGACCCAGTACTTC
TRBJ2-7 | TRBV7-2 | TRBD2 | NA | CASSSSSLAWYEQYF | TGTGCCAGCAGCTCTAGTTCACTAGCGTGGTACGAGCAGTACTTC
TRBJ1-3 | TRBV11-2 | TRBD1 | NA | CASSTQGQFVGNTIYF | TGTGCCAGCAGCACCCAGGGACAGTTTGTTGGAAACACCATATATTTT
TRBJ2-1 | TRBV4-3 | TRBD2 | NA | CASSYNWAGGLDEQFF | TGCGCCAGCAGCTACAATTGGGCGGGAGGGCTGGATGAGCAGTTCTTC
TRBJ2-3 | TRBV9 | NA | NA | CASSVGGSAADTQYF | TGTGCCAGCAGCGTCGGTGGGAGTGCCGCAGATACGCAGTATTTT
TRBJ2-1 | TRBV28 | NA | NA | CASSLRGSYNEQFF | TGTGCCAGCAGTTTAAGAGGGTCCTACAATGAGCAGTTCTTC
TRBJ1-1 | TRBV4-2 | NA | NA | CASSQDRSDMALTFF | TGTGCCAGCAGCCAAGATAGATCGGACATGGCTTTAACTTTCTTT
TRBJ2-3 | TRBV5-1 | NA | NA | CASSLDSGLSTDTQYF | TGCGCCAGCAGCTTGGACAGCGGTTTAAGCACAGATACGCAGTATTTT
TRBJ2-2 | TRBV5-4 | TRBD2 | NA | CASSLGLAGGDTGELFF | TGTGCCAGCAGCTTGGGACTAGCGGGAGGGGACACCGGGGAGCTGTTTTTT
TRBJ2-5 | TRBV30 | TRBD2 | once | CAWSTWGGETQYF | TGTGCCTGGAGCACCTGGGGGGGAGAGACCCAGTACTTC
TRBJ1-2 | TRBV7-2 | NA | NA | CASSFGKQGGYGYTF | TGTGCCAGCAGCTTTGGGAAGCAGGGCGGCTATGGCTACACCTTC
TRBJ2-7 | TRBV19 | TRBD1 | NA | CASKERGRPEQYF | TGTGCCAGTAAAGAAAGGGGGCGCCCCGAGCAGTACTTC
TRBJ2-7 | TRBV7-9 | TRBD1 | few | CASQEQGLTSYEQYF | TGTGCCAGTCAAGAACAGGGGCTTACTTCCTACGAGCAGTACTTC